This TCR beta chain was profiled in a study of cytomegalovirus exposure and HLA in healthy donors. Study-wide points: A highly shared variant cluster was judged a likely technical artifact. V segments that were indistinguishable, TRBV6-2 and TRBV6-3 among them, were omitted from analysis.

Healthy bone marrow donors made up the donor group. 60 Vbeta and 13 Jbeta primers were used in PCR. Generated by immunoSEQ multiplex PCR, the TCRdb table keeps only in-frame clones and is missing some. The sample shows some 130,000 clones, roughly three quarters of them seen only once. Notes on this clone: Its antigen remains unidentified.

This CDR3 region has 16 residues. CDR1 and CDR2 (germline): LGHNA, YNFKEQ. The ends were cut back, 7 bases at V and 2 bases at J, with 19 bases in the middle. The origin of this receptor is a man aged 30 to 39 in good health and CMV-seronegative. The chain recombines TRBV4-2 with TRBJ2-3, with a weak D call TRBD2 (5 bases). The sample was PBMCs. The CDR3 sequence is CASKPGYSDTTDTQYF. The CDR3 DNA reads TGTGCCAGCAAGCCCGGATATAGCGATACCACAGATACGCAGTATTTT.